These 9 T cell receptor beta chains came from one sample sequenced in a study of T-cell memory formation after mild COVID-19 (dated by TCRdb to the early 2020s). Library preparation was by 5' RACE. Sequencing used an Illumina NovaSeq 6000. Using fastp at Q25 and MiXCR, TCRdb reprocessed the public reads and kept productive beta chains. Each entry is one CDR3 protein sequence, shown with its most common DNA and genes. The sample table shows around 390,000 distinct CDR3 sequences, and 16% are seen once. Under 25% of the sample lies in the top ten. Sequencing used PBMCs or a T cell subset sorted from them (not recorded which). These receptors came from a man aged 18 to 30 who had mild COVID-19 (a few samples of this study predate the infection). The sample titles of this study are shuffled in the database, so cell type and time point are left out; the donor was told from shared clones.

This clonotype was counted a few times. V usage is TRBV5-4 and J usage is TRBJ2-5, with D maybe TRBD1 (5 bases). CDR3 length: 15 amino acids. Germline CDR1 reads SGHNT; CDR2 reads YYREEE (reference sequence). Trimming pared 4 bases from V and 2 bases from J, leaving 15 bases between. CDR3: CASSANSGAQETQYF. The CDR3 DNA is TGTGCCAGCAGCGCGAACAGTGGGGCGCAAGAGACCCAGTACTTC.

This clonotype has only a few counts. The rearrangement joins TRBV19 to TRBJ1-2; D not certain. The V gene's germline CDR1 is LNHDA and CDR2 SQIVND (reference sequence). The CDR3 spans 13 residues. V shed 2 bases and J shed 6 bases, with 10 bases lying between them. The CDR3 nucleotides are TGTGCCAGTAGTATACCCGGGGAGGATGGCTACACCTTC. Translated, it gives CASSIPGEDGYTF. The variable domain in full, completed from reference TRBV19 and TRBJ1-2, reads DGGITQSPKYLFRKEGQNVTLSCEQNLNHDAMYWYRQDPGQGLRLIYYSQIVNDFQKGDIAEGYSVSREKKESFPLTVTSAQKNPTAFYLCASSIPGEDGYTFGSGTRLTVV.

The V call is TRBV19, the J call TRBJ2-1; 10 bases map to TRBD1. J lost 6 bases, V lost 7 bases, and 6 bases had no gene match. Germline V lookup: CDR1 LNHDA, CDR2 SQIVND (reference sequence). The CDR3 extends over 14 amino acids. Written as DNA, the CDR3 is TGTGCCAGTATAGGGACAGGGGAGGGCAATGAGCAGTTCTTC. It translates to CASIGTGEGNEQFF.

This clonotype turned up a few times. V is TRBV12-5 and J is TRBJ1-2, with a tentative D call TRBD1 (5 bases). Germline V lookup: CDR1 LGHNT, CDR2 FRNRAP. This CDR3 spans 14 amino acids. Trimming stripped 1 base from V and 5 bases from J, with 11 bases between. CDR3: CASGLDSRGYGYTF. CDR3 in DNA: TGTGCTAGTGGTTTGGACTCGCGGGGGTATGGCTACACCTTC.

The chain recombines TRBV7-6 with TRBJ1-2; D gene uncertain. V shed 1 base and J shed 2 bases, with 8 bases lying between them. This CDR3 spans 14 amino acids. Germline CDR1 is SGHVS and CDR2 is FNYEAQ. The CDR3 is CASSLGFNNYGYTF. For the CDR3, the DNA is TGTGCCAGCAGCTTAGGGTTCAACAACTATGGCTACACCTTC.

This clonotype has a count of ten or more. J is TRBJ1-1 and V is TRBV7-2; TRBD1 matches at 8 bases. Germline CDR1 and CDR2: SGHTA and FQGNSA. There are 14 residues in the CDR3. V was pared by 1 base and J by 9 bases, with 7 bases of the junction left unmatched. The CDR3 DNA reads TGTGCCAGCAGCTTAGGGACAGGGAGGAGGAAAGCTTTCTTT. Translated: CASSLGTGRRKAFF.

The chain employs TRBV9 and TRBJ1-4; possible D gene TRBD1, 5 bases. CDR1 and CDR2 from the germline V gene are SGDLS and YYNGEE. V shed 3 bases and J shed 4 bases, with 10 bases lying between them. The CDR3 consists of 14 residues. CDR3 nucleotide sequence: TGTGCCAGCAGCGGGGGGGTGATTAATGAAAAACTGTTTTTT. Translating gives CASSGGVINEKLFF.

This chain connects TRBV4-3 to TRBJ2-2, with D possibly TRBD2 on 6 matching bases. This CDR3 is 14 amino acids long. Trimming left V 4 bases short and J 6 bases short, with 12 bases between. CDR1 and CDR2 (germline): LGHNA, YSLEER. CDR3 nucleotides: TGCGCCAGCAGCCTGGCCGAGCGGGCCGGGGAGCTGTTTTTT. Its protein product is CASSLAERAGELFF.

The sample holds a few counts of this clonotype. The chain's CDR3 is CASTYRQGRETQYF. The CDR3 DNA reads TGTGCCAGCACCTACCGACAGGGCCGGGAGACCCAGTACTTC. The V call is TRBV7-2, the J call TRBJ2-5; TRBD1 agrees at 7 bases. CDR1 and CDR2 (germline): SGHTA, FQGNSA. Trimming cost V 7 bases and J 5 bases; bases outside gene matches: 10. The CDR3 is 14 residues long.